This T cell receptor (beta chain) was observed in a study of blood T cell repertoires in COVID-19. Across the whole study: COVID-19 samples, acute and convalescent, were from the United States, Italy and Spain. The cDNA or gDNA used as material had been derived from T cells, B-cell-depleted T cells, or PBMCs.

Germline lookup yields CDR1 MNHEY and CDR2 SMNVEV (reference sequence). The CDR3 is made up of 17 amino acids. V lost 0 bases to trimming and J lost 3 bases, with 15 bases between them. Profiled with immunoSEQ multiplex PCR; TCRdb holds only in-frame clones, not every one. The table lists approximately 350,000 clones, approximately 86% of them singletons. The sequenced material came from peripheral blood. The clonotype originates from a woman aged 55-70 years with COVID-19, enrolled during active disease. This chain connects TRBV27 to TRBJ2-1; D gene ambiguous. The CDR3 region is CASSLSAPSPNYNEQFF. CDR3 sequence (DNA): TGTGCCAGCAGTTTATCTGCCCCTAGTCCCAACTACAATGAGCAGTTCTTC.